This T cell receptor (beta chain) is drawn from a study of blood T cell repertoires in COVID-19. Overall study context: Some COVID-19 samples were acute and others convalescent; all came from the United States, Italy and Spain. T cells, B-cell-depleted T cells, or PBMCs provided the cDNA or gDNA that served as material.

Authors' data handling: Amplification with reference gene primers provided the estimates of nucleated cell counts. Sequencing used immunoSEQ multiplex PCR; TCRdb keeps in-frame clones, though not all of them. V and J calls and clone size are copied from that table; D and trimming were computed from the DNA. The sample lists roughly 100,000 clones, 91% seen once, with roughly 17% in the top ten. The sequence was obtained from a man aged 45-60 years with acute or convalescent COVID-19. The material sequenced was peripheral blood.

This CDR3 is CASTRGTENTEAFF. The CDR3 nucleotides read TGCGCCAGCACGAGAGGGACAGAAAACACTGAAGCTTTCTTT. The gene calls are TRBV10-2 and TRBJ1-1, with TRBD1 matching over 7 bases. The trim removed 7 bases at V and 2 bases at J, leaving 7 bases unmatched. Per germline, CDR1 WSHSY and CDR2 SAAADI. The CDR3 totals 14 residues.